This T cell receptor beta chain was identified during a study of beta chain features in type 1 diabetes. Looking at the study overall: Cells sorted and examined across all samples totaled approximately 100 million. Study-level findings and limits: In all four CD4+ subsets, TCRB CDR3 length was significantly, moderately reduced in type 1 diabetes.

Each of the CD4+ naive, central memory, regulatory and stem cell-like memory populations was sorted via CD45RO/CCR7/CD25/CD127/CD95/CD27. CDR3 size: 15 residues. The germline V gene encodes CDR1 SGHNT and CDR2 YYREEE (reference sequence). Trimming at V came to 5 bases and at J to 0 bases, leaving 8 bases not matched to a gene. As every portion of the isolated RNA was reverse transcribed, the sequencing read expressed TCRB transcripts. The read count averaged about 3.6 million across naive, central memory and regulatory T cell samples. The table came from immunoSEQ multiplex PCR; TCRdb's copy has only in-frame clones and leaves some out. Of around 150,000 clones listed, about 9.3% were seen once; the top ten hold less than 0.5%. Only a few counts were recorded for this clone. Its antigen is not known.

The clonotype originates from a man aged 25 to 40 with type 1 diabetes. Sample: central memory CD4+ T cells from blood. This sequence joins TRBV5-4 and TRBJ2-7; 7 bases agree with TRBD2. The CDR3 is CASSPSGISSYEQYF. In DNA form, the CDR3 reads TGTGCCAGCAGTCCCAGCGGGATTAGCTCCTACGAGCAGTACTTC.